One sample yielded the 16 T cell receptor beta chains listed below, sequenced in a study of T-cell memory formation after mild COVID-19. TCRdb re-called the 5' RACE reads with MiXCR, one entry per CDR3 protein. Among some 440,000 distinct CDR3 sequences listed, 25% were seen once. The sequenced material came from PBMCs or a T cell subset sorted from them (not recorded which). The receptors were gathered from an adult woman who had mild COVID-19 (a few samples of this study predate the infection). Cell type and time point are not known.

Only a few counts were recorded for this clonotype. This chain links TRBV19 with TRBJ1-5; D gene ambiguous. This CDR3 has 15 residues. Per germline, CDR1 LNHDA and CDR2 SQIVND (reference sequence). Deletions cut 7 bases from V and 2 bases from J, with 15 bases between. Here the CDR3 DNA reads TGTGCCAGTACCCAGTACGGGGAAGGCAATCAGCCCCAGCATTTT. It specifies CASTQYGEGNQPQHF.

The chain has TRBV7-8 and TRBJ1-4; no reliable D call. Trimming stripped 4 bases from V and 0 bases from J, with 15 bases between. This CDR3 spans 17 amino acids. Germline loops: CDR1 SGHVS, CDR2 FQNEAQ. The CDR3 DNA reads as TGTGCCAGCAGCTCCAAGAGGGTGCAAGCAACTAATGAAAAACTGTTTTTT. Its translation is CASSSKRVQATNEKLFF. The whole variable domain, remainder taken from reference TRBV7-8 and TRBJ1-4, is GAGVSQSPRYKVAKRGQDVALRCDPISGHVSLFWYQQALGQGPEFLTYFQNEAQLDKSGLPSDRFFAERPEGSVSTLKIQRTQQEDSAVYLCASSSKRVQATNEKLFFGSGTQLSVL.

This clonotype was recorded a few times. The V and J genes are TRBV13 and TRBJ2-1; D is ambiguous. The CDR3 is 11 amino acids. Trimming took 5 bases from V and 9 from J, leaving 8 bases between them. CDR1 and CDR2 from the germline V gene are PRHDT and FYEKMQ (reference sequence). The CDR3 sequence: CASSITGEQFF. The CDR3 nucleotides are TGTGCCAGCAGCATAACGGGTGAGCAGTTCTTC. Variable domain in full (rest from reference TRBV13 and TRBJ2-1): AAGVIQSPRHLIKEKRETATLKCYPIPRHDTVYWYQQGPGQDPQFLISFYEKMQSDKGSIPDRFSAQQFSDYHSELNMSSLELGDSALYFCASSITGEQFFGPGTRLTVL.

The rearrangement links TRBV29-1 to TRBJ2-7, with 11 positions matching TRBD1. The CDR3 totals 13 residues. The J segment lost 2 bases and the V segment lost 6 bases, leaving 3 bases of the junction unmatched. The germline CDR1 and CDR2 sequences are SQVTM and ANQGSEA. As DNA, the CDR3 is TGCAGCGTCCCGGGACAGGGGGCCTACGAGCAGTACTTC. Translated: CSVPGQGAYEQYF.

The CDR3 sequence: CASSLAPGGLGSPLHF. CDR3 nucleotides: TGTGCCAGCAGTTTAGCTCCCGGGGGTTTGGGTTCACCCCTCCACTTT. This chain uses TRBV12-3 or TRBV12-4 with TRBJ1-6; D is possibly TRBD1 (5 bases). This CDR3 region has 16 residues. V was clipped by 0 bases and J by 9 bases, with 15 bases between them.

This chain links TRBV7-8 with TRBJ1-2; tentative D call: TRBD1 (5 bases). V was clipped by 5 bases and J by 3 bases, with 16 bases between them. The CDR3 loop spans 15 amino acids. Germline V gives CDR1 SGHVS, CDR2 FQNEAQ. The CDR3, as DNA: TGTGCCAGCAGCCCAGGGTGGGCACAACACTATGGCTACACCTTC. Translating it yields CASSPGWAQHYGYTF.

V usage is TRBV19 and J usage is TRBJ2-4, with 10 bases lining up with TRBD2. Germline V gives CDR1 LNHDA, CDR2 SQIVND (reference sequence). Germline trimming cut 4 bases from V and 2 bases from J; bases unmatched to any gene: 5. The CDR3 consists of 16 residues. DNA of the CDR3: TGTGCCAGTAGTACTATAGCGGGAGGAACCAAAAACATTCAGTACTTC. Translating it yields CASSTIAGGTKNIQYF.

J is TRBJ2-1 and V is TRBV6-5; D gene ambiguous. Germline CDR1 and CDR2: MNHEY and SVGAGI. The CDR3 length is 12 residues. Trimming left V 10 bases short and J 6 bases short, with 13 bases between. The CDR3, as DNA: TGTGCCATACCACCAGACGGCAATGAGCAGTTCTTC. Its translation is CAIPPDGNEQFF.

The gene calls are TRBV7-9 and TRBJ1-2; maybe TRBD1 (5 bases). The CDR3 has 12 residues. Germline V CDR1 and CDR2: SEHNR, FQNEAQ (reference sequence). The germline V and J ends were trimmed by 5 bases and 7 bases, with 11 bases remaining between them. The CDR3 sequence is CASSPIGGGYTF. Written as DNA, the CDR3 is TGTGCCAGCAGCCCAATCGGGGGTGGCTACACCTTC.

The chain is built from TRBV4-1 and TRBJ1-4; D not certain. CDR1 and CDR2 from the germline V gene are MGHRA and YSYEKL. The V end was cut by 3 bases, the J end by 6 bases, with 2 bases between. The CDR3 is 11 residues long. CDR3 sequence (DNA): TGCGCCAGCAGCCATTATGAAAAACTGTTTTTT. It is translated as CASSHYEKLFF.

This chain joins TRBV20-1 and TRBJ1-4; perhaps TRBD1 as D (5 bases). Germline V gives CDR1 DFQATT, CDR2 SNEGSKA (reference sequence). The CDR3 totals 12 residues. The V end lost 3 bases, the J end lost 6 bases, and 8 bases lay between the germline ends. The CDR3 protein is CSASPRDEKLFF. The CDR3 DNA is TGCAGTGCTAGTCCCAGGGATGAAAAACTGTTTTTT.

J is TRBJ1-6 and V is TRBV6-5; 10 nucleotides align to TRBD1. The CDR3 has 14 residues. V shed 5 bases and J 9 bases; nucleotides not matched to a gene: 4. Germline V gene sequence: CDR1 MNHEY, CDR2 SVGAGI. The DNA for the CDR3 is TGTGCCAGCAGTGTCGGACAGGGGGGTTCACCCCTCCACTTT. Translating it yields CASSVGQGGSPLHF.

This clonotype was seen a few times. The CDR3 protein is CSALGQEGTQYF. The CDR3, as DNA: TGCAGCGCACTGGGCCAGGAGGGGACCCAGTACTTC. The chain links TRBV29-1 to TRBJ2-5; maybe TRBD2 (6 bases). V was clipped by 7 bases and J by 7 bases, with 16 bases between them. Germline CDR1 reads SQVTM; CDR2 reads ANQGSEA. The CDR3 sequence is 12 residues long.

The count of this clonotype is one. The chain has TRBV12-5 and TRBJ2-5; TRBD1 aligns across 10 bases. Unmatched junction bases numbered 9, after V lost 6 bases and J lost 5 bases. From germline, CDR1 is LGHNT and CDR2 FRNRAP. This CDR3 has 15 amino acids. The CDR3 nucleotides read TGTGCTAGTGGCCAAGACAGGGGGCGTGGGGAGACCCAGTACTTC. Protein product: CASGQDRGRGETQYF.

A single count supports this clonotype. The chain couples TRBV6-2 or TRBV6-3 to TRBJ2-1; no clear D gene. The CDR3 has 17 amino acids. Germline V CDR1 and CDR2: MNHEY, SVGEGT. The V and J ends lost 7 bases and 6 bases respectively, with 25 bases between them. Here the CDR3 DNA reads TGTGCCAGCACCCATATACGGGCAGGAACCTTCAGCAATGAGCAGTTCTTC. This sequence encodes CASTHIRAGTFSNEQFF.

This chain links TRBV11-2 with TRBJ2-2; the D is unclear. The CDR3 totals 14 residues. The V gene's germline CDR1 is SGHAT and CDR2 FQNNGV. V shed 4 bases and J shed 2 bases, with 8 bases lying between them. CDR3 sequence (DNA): TGTGCCAGCAGCTCAGACCCAAACACCGGGGAGCTGTTTTTT. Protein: CASSSDPNTGELFF.